These T cell receptor beta chains were read from a single sample in a study of OX40 agonist ivuxolimab in advanced cancers. The table came from immunoSEQ multiplex PCR; TCRdb's copy has only in-frame clones and leaves some out. The sample has roughly 58,000 clones; less than 90% are singletons. The source was CD4+ or CD8+ T cells sorted from blood, collected in a trial of the OX40 agonist ivuxolimab. The receptors were gathered from an adult with an advanced solid tumor such as melanoma, head and neck, liver or kidney cancer. Each CDR3 is given with its conserved first and last residue. The D gene is left open where the match is weak. Size tells how often a clone was seen (once, few, many) or the class of an expanded clone, and some rows leave it out.

NA	TRBJ1-4	TRBV7-6	NA	CASSLGMGGLFF	TGTGCCAGCAGCTTAGGGATGGGAGGACTGTTTTTT
TRBD1	TRBJ1-5	TRBV28	NA	CASTLGTGAGRGRENNQPQHF	TGTGCCAGCACCCTGGGTACAGGGGCAGGCAGAGGACGAGAGAATAATCAGCCCCAGCATTTT
NA	TRBJ2-5	TRBV18	NA	CASSPGQIETQYF	TGTGCCAGCTCACCCGGACAGATCGAGACCCAGTACTTC
NA	TRBJ2-7	TRBV27	NA	CASSFSRGPYEQYF	TGTGCCAGCAGTTTTAGCAGGGGTCCCTACGAGCAGTACTTC
NA	TRBJ1-4	TRBV30	NA	CAYAQGTNEKLFF	TGTGCCTATGCTCAGGGAACTAATGAAAAACTGTTTTTT
NA	TRBJ2-5	TRBV6-6	NA	CASSWTYYETQYF	TGTGCCAGCAGCTGGACCTATTACGAGACCCAGTACTTC
NA	TRBJ2-2	TRBV14	NA	CASSQRGFGELFF	TGTGCCAGCAGCCAAAGGGGTTTCGGGGAGCTGTTTTTT
TRBD1	TRBJ2-7	TRBV10-3	NA	CAISEGGQATYEQYF	TGTGCCATCAGTGAGGGGGGACAGGCCACCTACGAGCAGTACTTC
NA	TRBJ2-3	TRBV6-1	once	CASSENRHSTDTQYF	TGTGCCAGCAGTGAAAACAGACATAGCACAGATACGCAGTATTTT
NA	TRBJ2-7	TRBV11-2	NA	CASSLEFLAGPYF	TGTGCCAGCAGCTTAGAATTCCTTGCCGGCCCGTACTTC
NA	TRBJ2-7	TRBV19	NA	CASSIAPVSSYEQYF	TGTGCCAGTAGTATAGCGCCGGTTTCCTCCTACGAGCAGTACTTC
TRBD1	TRBJ1-2	TRBV7-2	NA	CASSRAGTGVGYTF	TGTGCCAGCAGCCGAGCCGGGACAGGGGTTGGCTACACCTTC
NA	TRBJ2-7	TRBV27	few	CASSYRAGKQYF	TGTGCCAGCAGTTACAGGGCGGGGAAGCAGTACTTC
NA	TRBJ1-3	TRBV7-9	NA	CASSSETDRISGNTIYF	TGTGCCAGCAGCTCCGAAACCGACAGGATCTCTGGAAACACCATATATTTT
TRBD2	TRBJ2-3	TRBV5-1	NA	CASTLAGGADTQYF	TGCGCCAGCACCTTAGCGGGAGGCGCAGATACGCAGTATTTT
NA	TRBJ2-6	TRBV28	NA	CASRPGTAGANVLTF	TGTGCCAGCAGACCCGGGACCGCTGGGGCCAACGTCCTGACTTTC
NA	TRBJ2-2	TRBV19	NA	CASSISRNTGELFF	TGTGCCAGTAGTATTAGTCGAAACACCGGGGAGCTGTTTTTT
TRBD2	TRBJ2-1	TRBV7-8	NA	CASSSLRTSGSYNEQFF	TGTGCCAGCAGCTCCCTTAGGACTAGCGGCTCCTACAATGAGCAGTTCTTC
NA	TRBJ2-7	TRBV5-1	NA	CASISGTSEQYF	TGCGCCAGCATCTCAGGGACCTCCGAGCAGTACTTC
TRBD1	TRBJ2-1	TRBV11-2	NA	CASYGRTGGNEQFF	TGTGCCAGCTATGGGCGGACAGGGGGCAATGAGCAGTTCTTC
TRBD2	TRBJ2-1	TRBV18	NA	CASSPSLAGEYNEQFF	TGTGCCAGCTCACCGAGCCTAGCGGGAGAGTACAATGAGCAGTTCTTC
TRBD1	TRBJ2-6	TRBV5-1	once	CASSLYVQGDSGANVLTF	TGCGCCAGCAGCTTGTATGTACAGGGGGACTCTGGGGCCAACGTCCTGACTTTC
NA	TRBJ2-1	TRBV2	medium-sized	CASSGFDEQFF	TGTGCCAGCAGTGGTTTCGATGAGCAGTTCTTC
NA	TRBJ1-4	TRBV11-3	NA	CARPTEPNEKLFF	TGTGCCAGACCGACAGAACCTAATGAAAAACTGTTTTTT
NA	TRBJ2-7	TRBV7-9	NA	CASGSYEQYF	TGTGCCAGTGGCTCCTACGAGCAGTACTTC
NA	TRBJ2-5	TRBV5-8	NA	CASSGGASSGGETQYF	TGTGCCAGCAGCGGTGGGGCTAGCTCTGGGGGAGAGACCCAGTACTTC
TRBD1	TRBJ2-1	TRBV7-9	NA	CASSLWDSGQGANEQFF	TGTGCCAGCAGCTTATGGGATTCGGGACAGGGTGCCAATGAGCAGTTCTTC
TRBD2	TRBJ2-1	TRBV6-4	NA	CASSDTLAGGLNEQFF	TGTGCCAGCAGTGACACACTAGCGGGAGGGCTCAATGAGCAGTTCTTC
TRBD1	TRBJ1-2	TRBV7-9	NA	CASSRGTGTYGYTF	TGTGCCAGCAGCCGAGGGACAGGGACCTATGGCTACACCTTC
NA	TRBJ2-3	TRBV13	NA	CASSLGAAGDTQYF	TGTGCCAGCAGCTTAGGAGCTGCCGGAGATACGCAGTATTTT
NA	TRBJ1-5	TRBV18	NA	CASSPPYRSNQPQHF	TGTGCCAGCTCACCACCTTACAGAAGCAATCAGCCCCAGCATTTT
NA	TRBJ2-5	TRBV6-1	once	CASTDGIFETQYF	TGTGCCAGCACTGACGGGATATTTGAGACCCAGTACTTC
NA	TRBJ1-1	TRBV4-1	NA	CASSRRGANNTEAFF	TGCGCCAGCAGCCGTCGAGGAGCAAACAACACTGAAGCTTTCTTT
NA	TRBJ2-7	TRBV5-1	few	CASSFAYEQYF	TGCGCCAGCAGCTTTGCCTACGAGCAGTACTTC
NA	TRBJ2-2	TRBV14	NA	CASSQIERNTGELFF	TGTGCCAGCAGTCAGATAGAGCGGAACACCGGGGAGCTGTTTTTT
NA	TRBJ2-1	TRBV21-1	NA	CASSKVKGGRIYNEQFF	TGTGCCAGCAGCAAAGTAAAGGGAGGCCGGATCTACAATGAGCAGTTCTTC
TRBD2	TRBJ2-7	TRBV5-6	NA	CASSLALAGNPTYEQYF	TGTGCCAGCAGCTTGGCTCTAGCGGGTAATCCGACATACGAGCAGTACTTC
NA	TRBJ1-1	TRBV5-1	NA	CASSAGGGADVAFF	TGCGCCAGCAGCGCCGGAGGAGGGGCTGACGTAGCTTTCTTT
TRBD2	TRBJ2-1	TRBV11-3	NA	CASSLEGTSGSAAYNEQFF	TGTGCCAGCAGCTTAGAGGGGACTAGCGGGAGTGCGGCCTACAATGAGCAGTTCTTC
TRBD1	TRBJ2-2	TRBV30	NA	CAWSAKMGQMDGELFF	TGTGCCTGGAGTGCCAAGATGGGACAGATGGACGGGGAGCTGTTTTTT
NA	TRBJ2-7	TRBV11-1	NA	CASSNPGGRSSYEQYF	TGTGCCAGCAGTAACCCAGGTGGGAGGAGCTCCTACGAGCAGTACTTC
NA	TRBJ2-7	TRBV6-1	NA	CASSERAAPAYEQYF	TGTGCCAGCAGTGAAAGAGCAGCCCCTGCCTACGAGCAGTACTTC
NA	TRBJ2-7	TRBV28	NA	CASKYSSYEQYF	TGTGCCAGCAAGTACTCCTCCTACGAGCAGTACTTC
NA	TRBJ1-5	TRBV18	few	CASSPGYNQPQHF	TGTGCCAGCTCACCAGGGTATAATCAGCCCCAGCATTTT
TRBD1	TRBJ2-1	TRBV6-8	NA	CASSYSKGQGYNEQFF	TGTGCCAGCAGTTACTCGAAGGGACAGGGTTACAATGAGCAGTTCTTC
NA	TRBJ1-3	TRBV9	NA	CASSVAGASGNTIYF	TGTGCCAGCAGCGTAGCAGGTGCTTCTGGAAACACCATATATTTT
TRBD2	TRBJ2-2	TRBV18	NA	CASSELAANTGELFF	TGTGCCAGCTCAGAGCTAGCGGCGAACACCGGGGAGCTGTTTTTT
NA	TRBJ1-1	TRBV5-5	NA	CASSLFQGMSEAFF	TGTGCCAGCAGCTTGTTCCAGGGGATGTCTGAAGCTTTCTTT
TRBD2	TRBJ2-2	TRBV5-4	NA	CASSSREGSTGELFF	TGTGCCAGCAGTAGCAGGGAGGGATCCACCGGGGAGCTGTTTTTT
TRBD2	TRBJ2-1	TRBV4-3	NA	CASSLDGTSNEQFF	TGCGCCAGCAGCCTGGATGGGACTAGCAATGAGCAGTTCTTC
NA	TRBJ2-1	TRBV5-4	few	CASGAFMAYNEQFF	TGTGCCAGCGGGGCCTTTATGGCCTACAATGAGCAGTTCTTC
NA	TRBJ2-7	TRBV28	once	CASSSTAYEQYF	TGTGCCAGCAGTTCGACAGCCTACGAGCAGTACTTC
NA	TRBJ2-3	TRBV4-3	NA	CASSQDLGSTDTQYF	TGCGCCAGCAGCCAAGACTTAGGTAGCACAGATACGCAGTATTTT